Following are 9 T cell receptor beta chains from one sample sequenced in a study of shared clonotypes between healthy human individuals (dated by TCRdb to 2019 to 2021). For the CD8 naive samples, CD45RO-negative cells were positively selected for CCR7, yielding a CD45RA+CCR7+ population from which TemRA cells were excluded. The method behind the library was the immunoSEQ multiplex PCR assay. TCRdb holds this immuneACCESS table with in-frame rearrangements only. Some clones are missing; in checked studies, unresolved V genes explain under half, and the rest has no known cause. Counted in this sample were around 600,000 clones; roughly 95% of them appeared once. The ten top clones hold about 0.11% of the sample. The sample comprised naive CD8+ T cells sorted from blood. The cell subset or site label, read with the paper, signifies: CD45RA+CCR7+. The receptor set was obtained from a woman in her 30s in good health.

The chain recombines TRBV4-1 with TRBJ2-7; 11 bases map to TRBD2. Germline CDR1 reads MGHRA; CDR2 reads YSYEKL. Germline trimming cut 0 bases from V and 3 bases from J; bases unmatched to any gene: 4. CDR3 length: 16 amino acids. The CDR3 region has the DNA TGCGCCAGCAGCCAAGAGGCTGGACTAGCGGGCTACGAGCAGTACTTC. It yields the protein CASSQEAGLAGYEQYF.

This chain uses TRBV14 with TRBJ2-7, with 9 bases aligning to TRBD1. V was clipped by 5 bases and J by 4 bases; unmatched bases: 9. The CDR3 contains 15 residues. From germline, CDR1 is SGHDN and CDR2 FVKESK. CDR3 residues: CASSSRDRVFYEQYF. The CDR3 DNA is TGTGCCAGCAGCAGCCGGGACAGGGTCTTTTACGAGCAGTACTTC. The variable domain in full, completed from reference TRBV14 and TRBJ2-7, reads EAGVTQFPSHSVIEKGQTVTLRCDPISGHDNLYWYRRVMGKEIKFLLHFVKESKQDESGMPNNRFLAERTGGTYSTLKVQPAELEDSGVYFCASSSRDRVFYEQYFGPGTRLTVT.

The chain recombines TRBV13 with TRBJ1-5; 10 nucleotides match TRBD1. The length of the CDR3 is 15 residues. CDR1 PRHDT and CDR2 FYEKMQ come from the germline V gene (reference sequence). V was clipped by 6 bases and J by 7 bases; unmatched bases: 9. The CDR3 reads CASSGGTGDGQPQHF. The CDR3 bases are TGTGCCAGCAGTGGTGGGACAGGGGACGGCCAGCCCCAGCATTTT. The whole variable domain, remainder taken from reference TRBV13 and TRBJ1-5, is AAGVIQSPRHLIKEKRETATLKCYPIPRHDTVYWYQQGPGQDPQFLISFYEKMQSDKGSIPDRFSAQQFSDYHSELNMSSLELGDSALYFCASSGGTGDGQPQHFGDGTRLSIL.

The gene calls are TRBV9 and TRBJ2-5; D is ambiguous. Trimming removed 3 bases from V and 2 bases from J, with 11 bases in between. Per the germline V gene, CDR1 is SGDLS and CDR2 is YYNGEE. The CDR3 sequence is 14 residues long. The chain's CDR3 is CASSAGGGQETQYF. CDR3 coding DNA: TGTGCCAGCAGCGCCGGTGGTGGGCAAGAGACCCAGTACTTC.

V gene TRBV19 combines with J gene TRBJ2-2; D perhaps matches TRBD2 (6 bases). This CDR3 spans 15 amino acids. The V and J ends lost 3 bases and 1 base respectively, with 9 bases between them. CDR1 is LNHDA, CDR2 SQIVND, per germline (reference sequence). CDR3 nucleotides: TGTGCCAGTAGTATCACAGCGGGGAACACCGGGGAGCTGTTTTTT. Protein sequence: CASSITAGNTGELFF.

The chain is built from TRBV6-1 and TRBJ2-7; 9 bases agree with TRBD1. Germline loops: CDR1 MNHNS, CDR2 SASEGT. The CDR3 contains 12 residues. V shed 7 bases and J 5 bases; nucleotides not matched to a gene: 3. CDR3 sequence (DNA): TGTGCCAGCAATGGACAGGGGAACGAGCAGTACTTC. It specifies CASNGQGNEQYF.

The chain has TRBV6-1 and TRBJ2-7; D is possibly TRBD1 (6 bases). V lost 6 bases and J lost 5, with 20 bases in between. CDR1 MNHNS and CDR2 SASEGT come from the germline V gene. The CDR3 covers 15 residues. CDR3 sequence: CASRIRDKGTHEQYF. The DNA of the CDR3 is TGTGCCAGCAGGATCCGGGACAAAGGTACCCACGAGCAGTACTTC.

The chain recombines TRBV27 with TRBJ2-2, with D tentatively TRBD2 (6 bases). The germline V gene has CDR1 MNHEY and CDR2 SMNVEV (reference sequence). The CDR3 runs to 20 residues. V lost 1 base and J 2 bases, leaving 23 bases between the germline ends. CDR3 in DNA: TGTGCCAGCAGTTTATGGTACGGGACTGCCACCACTCGAAACACCGGGGAGCTGTTTTTT. It specifies CASSLWYGTATTRNTGELFF.

The chain uses TRBV5-4 and TRBJ1-1; 8 positions match TRBD1. The germline V gene has CDR1 SGHNT and CDR2 YYREEE (reference sequence). CDR3 length: 14 residues. The junction had 9 bases not matched to a gene; V was cut back by 0 bases and J by 11 bases. The CDR3 loop reads CASSLGQGAPWAFF. CDR3 in DNA: TGTGCCAGCAGCTTGGGTCAGGGGGCCCCCTGGGCTTTCTTT.